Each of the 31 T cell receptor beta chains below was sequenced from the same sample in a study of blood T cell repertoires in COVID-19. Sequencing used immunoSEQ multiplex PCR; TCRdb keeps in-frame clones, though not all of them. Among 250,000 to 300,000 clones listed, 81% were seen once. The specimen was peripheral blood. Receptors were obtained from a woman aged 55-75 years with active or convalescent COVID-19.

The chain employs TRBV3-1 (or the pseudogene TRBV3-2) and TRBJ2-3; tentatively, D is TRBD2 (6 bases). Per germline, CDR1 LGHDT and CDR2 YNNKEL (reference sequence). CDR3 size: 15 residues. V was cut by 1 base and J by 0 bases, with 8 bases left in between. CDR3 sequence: CASSQGGTSTDTQYF. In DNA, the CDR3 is TGTGCCAGCAGCCAAGGGGGGACTAGCACAGATACGCAGTATTTT.

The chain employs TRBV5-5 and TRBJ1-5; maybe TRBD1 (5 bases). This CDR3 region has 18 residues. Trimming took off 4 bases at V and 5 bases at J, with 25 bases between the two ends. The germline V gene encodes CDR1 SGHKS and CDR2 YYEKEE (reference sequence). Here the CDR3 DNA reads TGTGCCAGCAGCCTCCGGGTCCGTGGGGCTCAAGAACATCAGCCCCAGCATTTT. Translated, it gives CASSLRVRGAQEHQPQHF.

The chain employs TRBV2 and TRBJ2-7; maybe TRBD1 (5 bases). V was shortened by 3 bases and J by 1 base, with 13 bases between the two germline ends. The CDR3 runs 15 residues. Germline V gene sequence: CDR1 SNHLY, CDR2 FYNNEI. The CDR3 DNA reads TGTGCCAGCAGTGAGTGGGGCATGGGTTCCTACGAGCAGTACTTC. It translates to CASSEWGMGSYEQYF. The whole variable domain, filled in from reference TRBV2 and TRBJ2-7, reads EPEVTQTPSHQVTQMGQEVILRCVPISNHLYFYWYRQILGQKVEFLVSFYNNEISEKSEIFDDQFSVERPDGSNFTLKIRSTKLEDSAMYFCASSEWGMGSYEQYFGPGTRLTVT.

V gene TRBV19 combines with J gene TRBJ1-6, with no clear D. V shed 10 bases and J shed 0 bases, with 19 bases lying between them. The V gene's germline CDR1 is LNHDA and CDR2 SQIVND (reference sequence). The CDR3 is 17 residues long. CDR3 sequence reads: CATLEDKSSSYNSPLHF. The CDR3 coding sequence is TGTGCCACCCTGGAGGATAAGTCCAGCTCCTATAATTCACCCCTCCACTTT.

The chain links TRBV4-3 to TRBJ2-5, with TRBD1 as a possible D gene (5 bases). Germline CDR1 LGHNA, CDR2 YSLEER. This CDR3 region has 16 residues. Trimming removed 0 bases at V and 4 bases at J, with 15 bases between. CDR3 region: CASSQDHGAGSETQYF. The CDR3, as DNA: TGCGCCAGCAGCCAAGATCATGGGGCAGGGTCAGAGACCCAGTACTTC.

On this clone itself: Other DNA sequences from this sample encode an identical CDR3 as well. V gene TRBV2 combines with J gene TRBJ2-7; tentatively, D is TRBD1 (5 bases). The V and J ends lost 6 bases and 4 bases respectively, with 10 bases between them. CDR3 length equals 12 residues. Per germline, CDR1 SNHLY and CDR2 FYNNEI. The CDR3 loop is CASRTDSYEQYF. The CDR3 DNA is TGTGCCAGCAGGACCGACAGTTACGAGCAGTACTTC.

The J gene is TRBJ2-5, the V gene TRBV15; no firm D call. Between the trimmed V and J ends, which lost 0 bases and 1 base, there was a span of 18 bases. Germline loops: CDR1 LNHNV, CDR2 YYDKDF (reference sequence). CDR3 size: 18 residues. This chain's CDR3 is CATSRDSSQPWSQETQYF. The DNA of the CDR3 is TGTGCCACCAGCAGAGATTCCTCACAGCCTTGGTCCCAAGAGACCCAGTACTTC. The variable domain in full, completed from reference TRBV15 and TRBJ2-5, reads DAMVIQNPRYQVTQFGKPVTLSCSQTLNHNVMYWYQQKSSQAPKLLFHYYDKDFNNEADTPDNFQSRRPNTSFCFLDIRSPGLGDTAMYLCATSRDSSQPWSQETQYFGPGTRLLVL.

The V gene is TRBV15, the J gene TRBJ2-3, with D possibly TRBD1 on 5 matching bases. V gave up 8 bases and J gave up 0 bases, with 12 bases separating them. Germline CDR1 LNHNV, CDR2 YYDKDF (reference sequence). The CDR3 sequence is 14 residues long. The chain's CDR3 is CATAEGASTDTQYF. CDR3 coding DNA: TGTGCCACCGCCGAAGGGGCTAGCACAGATACGCAGTATTTT.

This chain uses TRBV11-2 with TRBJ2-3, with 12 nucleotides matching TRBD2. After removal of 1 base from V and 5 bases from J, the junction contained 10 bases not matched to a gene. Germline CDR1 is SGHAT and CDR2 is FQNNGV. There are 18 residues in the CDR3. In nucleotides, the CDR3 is TGTGCCAGCAGCTTAGGAGGGGCTAGCGGGGGGGCCGAAGATACGCAGTATTTT. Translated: CASSLGGASGGAEDTQYF. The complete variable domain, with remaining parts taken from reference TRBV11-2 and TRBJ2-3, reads EAGVAQSPRYKIIEKRQSVAFWCNPISGHATLYWYQQILGQGPKLLIQFQNNGVVDDSQLPKDRFSAERLKGVDSTLKIQPAKLEDSAVYLCASSLGGASGGAEDTQYFGPGTRLTVL.

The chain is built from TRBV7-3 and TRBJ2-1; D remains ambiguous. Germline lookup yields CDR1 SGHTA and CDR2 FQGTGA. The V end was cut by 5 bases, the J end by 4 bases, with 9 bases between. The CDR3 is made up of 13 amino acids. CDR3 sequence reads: CASSPTGYNEQFF. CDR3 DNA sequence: TGTGCCAGCAGCCCAACGGGTTACAATGAGCAGTTCTTC.

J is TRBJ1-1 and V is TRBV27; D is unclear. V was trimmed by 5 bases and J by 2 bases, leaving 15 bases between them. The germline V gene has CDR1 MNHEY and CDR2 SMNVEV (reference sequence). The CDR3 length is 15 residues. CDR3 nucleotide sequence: TGTGCCAGCAGTCTTATAAGTCGGGGAAACACTGAAGCTTTCTTT. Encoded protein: CASSLISRGNTEAFF.

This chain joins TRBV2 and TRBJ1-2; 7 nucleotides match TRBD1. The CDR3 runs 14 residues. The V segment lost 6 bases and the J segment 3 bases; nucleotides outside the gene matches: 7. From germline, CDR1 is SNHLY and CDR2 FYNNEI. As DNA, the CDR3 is TGTGCCAGCAGGTTTGGAGGGGGCGACTATGGCTACACCTTC. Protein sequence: CASRFGGGDYGYTF.

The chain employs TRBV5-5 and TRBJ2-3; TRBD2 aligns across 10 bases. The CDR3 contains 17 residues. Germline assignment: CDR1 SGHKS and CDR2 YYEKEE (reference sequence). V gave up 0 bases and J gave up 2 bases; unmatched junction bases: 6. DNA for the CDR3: TGTGCCAGCAGCTTGGCTGCGACTAGCGGGCTCACAGATACGCAGTATTTT. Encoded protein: CASSLAATSGLTDTQYF.

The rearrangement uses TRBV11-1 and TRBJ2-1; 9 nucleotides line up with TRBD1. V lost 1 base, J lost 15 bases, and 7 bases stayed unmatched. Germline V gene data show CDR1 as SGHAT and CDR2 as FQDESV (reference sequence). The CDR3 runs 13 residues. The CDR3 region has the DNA TGTGCCAGCAGCTTAGGGGAGACAGGGGGGAGGTTCTTC. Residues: CASSLGETGGRFF.

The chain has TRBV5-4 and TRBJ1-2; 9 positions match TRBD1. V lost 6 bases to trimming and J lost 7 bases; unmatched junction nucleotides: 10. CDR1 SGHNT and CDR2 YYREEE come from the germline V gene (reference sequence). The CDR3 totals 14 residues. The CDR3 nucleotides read TGTGCCAGCACCCTAGGACAGGGGAAGTTTGGCTACACCTTC. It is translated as CASTLGQGKFGYTF.

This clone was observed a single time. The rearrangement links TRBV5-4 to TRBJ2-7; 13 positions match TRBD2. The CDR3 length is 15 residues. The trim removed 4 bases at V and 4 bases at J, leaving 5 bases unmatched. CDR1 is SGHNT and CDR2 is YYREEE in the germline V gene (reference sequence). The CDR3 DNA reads TGTGCCAGCAGCGGGGGACTAGCGGGGCCATACGAGCAGTACTTC. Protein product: CASSGGLAGPYEQYF.

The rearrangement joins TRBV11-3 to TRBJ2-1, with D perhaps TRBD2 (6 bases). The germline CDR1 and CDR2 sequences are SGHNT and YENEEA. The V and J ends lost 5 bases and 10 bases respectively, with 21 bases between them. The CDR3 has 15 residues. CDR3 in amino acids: CASSPPGTGRLEQFF. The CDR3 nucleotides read TGTGCCAGCAGCCCACCCGGGACTGGAAGACTAGAGCAGTTCTTC.

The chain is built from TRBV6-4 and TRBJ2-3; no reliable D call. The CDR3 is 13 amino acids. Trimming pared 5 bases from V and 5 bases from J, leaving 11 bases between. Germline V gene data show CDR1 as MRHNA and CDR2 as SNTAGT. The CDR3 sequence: CASSHEELDTQYF. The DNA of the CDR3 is TGTGCCAGCAGTCATGAAGAGCTAGATACGCAGTATTTT.

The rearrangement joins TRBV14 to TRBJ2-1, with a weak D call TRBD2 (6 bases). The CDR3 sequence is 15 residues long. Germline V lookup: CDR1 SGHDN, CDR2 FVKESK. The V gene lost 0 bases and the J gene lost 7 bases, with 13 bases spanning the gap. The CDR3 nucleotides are TGTGCCAGCAGCCAAGAAAGAGCGGGTCCTAATGAGCAGTTCTTC. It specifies CASSQERAGPNEQFF.

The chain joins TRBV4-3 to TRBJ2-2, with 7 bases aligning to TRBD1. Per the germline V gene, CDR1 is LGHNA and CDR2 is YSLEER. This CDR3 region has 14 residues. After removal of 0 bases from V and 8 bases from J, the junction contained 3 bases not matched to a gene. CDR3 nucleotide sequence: TGCGCCAGCAGCCAAGACAGGGGGTGGGGGGAGCTGTTTTTT. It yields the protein CASSQDRGWGELFF.

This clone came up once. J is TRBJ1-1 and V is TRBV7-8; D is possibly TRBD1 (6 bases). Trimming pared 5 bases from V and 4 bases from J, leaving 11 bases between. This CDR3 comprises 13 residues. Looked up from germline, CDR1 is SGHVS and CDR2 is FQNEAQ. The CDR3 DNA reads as TGTGCCAGCAGCGTGACAGGAGGCACTGAAGCTTTCTTT. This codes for CASSVTGGTEAFF.

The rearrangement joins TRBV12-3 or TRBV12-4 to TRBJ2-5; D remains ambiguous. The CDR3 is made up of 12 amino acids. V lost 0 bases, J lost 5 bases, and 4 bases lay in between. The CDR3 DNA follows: TGTGCCAGCAGTTTAGCAGAGGAGACCCAGTACTTC. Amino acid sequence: CASSLAEETQYF.

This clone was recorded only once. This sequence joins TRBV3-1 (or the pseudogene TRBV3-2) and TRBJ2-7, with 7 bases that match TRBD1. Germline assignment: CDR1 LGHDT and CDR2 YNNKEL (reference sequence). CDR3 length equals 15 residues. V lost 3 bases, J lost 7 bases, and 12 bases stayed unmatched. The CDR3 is CASSQRTGQLEEQYF. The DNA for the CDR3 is TGTGCCAGCAGCCAGCGGACAGGACAACTGGAGGAGCAGTACTTC.

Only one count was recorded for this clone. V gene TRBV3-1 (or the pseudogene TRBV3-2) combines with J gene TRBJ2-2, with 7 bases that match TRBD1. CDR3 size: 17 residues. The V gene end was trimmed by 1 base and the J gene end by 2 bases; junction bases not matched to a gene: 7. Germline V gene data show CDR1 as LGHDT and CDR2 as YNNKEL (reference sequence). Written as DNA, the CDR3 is TGTGCCAGCAGCCAAGGCGGACAGGTCGGTAACACCGGGGAGCTGTTTTTT. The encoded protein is CASSQGGQVGNTGELFF.

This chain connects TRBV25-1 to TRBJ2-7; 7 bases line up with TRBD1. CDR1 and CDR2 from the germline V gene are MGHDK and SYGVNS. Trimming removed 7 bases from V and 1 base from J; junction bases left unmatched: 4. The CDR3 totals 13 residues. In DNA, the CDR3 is TGTGCCAGCAAGGGGGCCCCATCCTACGAGCAGTACTTC. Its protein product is CASKGAPSYEQYF.

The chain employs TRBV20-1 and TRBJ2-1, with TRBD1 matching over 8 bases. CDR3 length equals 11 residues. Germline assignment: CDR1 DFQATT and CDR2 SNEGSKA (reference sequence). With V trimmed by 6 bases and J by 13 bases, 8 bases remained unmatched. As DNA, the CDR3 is TGCAGTGCCACTGGGACAGGTCATCAGTTCTTC. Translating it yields CSATGTGHQFF.

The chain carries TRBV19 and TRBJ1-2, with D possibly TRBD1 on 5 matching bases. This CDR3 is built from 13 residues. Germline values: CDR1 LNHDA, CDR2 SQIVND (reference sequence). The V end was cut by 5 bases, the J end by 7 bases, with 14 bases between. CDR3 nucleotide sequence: TGTGCCAGTAGTTCAGCCCCCGGGGGTGGCTACACCTTC. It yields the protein CASSSAPGGGYTF.

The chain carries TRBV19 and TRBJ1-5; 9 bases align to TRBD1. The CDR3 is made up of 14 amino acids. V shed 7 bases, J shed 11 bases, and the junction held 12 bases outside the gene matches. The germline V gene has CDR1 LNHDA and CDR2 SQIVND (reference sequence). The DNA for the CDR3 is TGTGCCAGTAACCGGGACAGGGATATAGGGGCCCAGCATTTT. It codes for CASNRDRDIGAQHF.

DNA of the CDR3: TGTGCCAGCAGCTACGAAAGCGGGGGTGTTAGTGAGCAGTTCTTC. Protein: CASSYESGGVSEQFF. The chain has TRBV13 and TRBJ2-1, with 8 bases identical to TRBD2. CDR1 is PRHDT, CDR2 FYEKMQ, per germline (reference sequence). CDR3 size: 15 residues. The V and J ends lost 4 bases and 9 bases, in that order; junction bases with no gene match: 11.

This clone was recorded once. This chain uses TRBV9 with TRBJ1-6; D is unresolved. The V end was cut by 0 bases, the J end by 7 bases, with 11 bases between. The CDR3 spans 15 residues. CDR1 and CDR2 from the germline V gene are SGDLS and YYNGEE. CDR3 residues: CASSVAGGRNSPLHF. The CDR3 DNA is TGTGCCAGCAGCGTAGCTGGAGGGAGGAATTCACCCCTCCACTTT.

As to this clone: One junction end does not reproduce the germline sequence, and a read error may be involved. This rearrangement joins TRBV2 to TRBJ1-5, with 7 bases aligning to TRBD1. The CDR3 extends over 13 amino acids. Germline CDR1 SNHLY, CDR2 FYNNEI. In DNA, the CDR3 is TGTGCCAGCAGTGAAAGCATGAGGGGGCTGGCTAGTTTT. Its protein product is CASSESMRGLASF.